This TCR beta chain was documented in a study of a mutant IDH1 vaccine in newly diagnosed glioma. Whole-study findings and limits: Top-clonotype changes in peripheral T cells seemed unrelated to pseudoprogression.

Documented time point: week 47, end of study. Doses of 300 ug of mutant IDH1 20-mer peptide were given with topical imiquimod. This clone came up a few times. Its specificity is unknown. Some clones are missing from TCRdb's copy, which holds only in-frame ones; the method was immunoSEQ multiplex PCR. The data hold tens of thousands of clones, with approximately 80% observed a single time. The CDR3 sequence is 13 residues long. CDR1 is SGHNT and CDR2 is YYREEE in the germline V gene (reference sequence). V shed 3 bases and J shed 7 bases, with 13 bases lying between them. The sample consisted of PBMCs, taken from a glioma patient whose treatment included an IDH1 peptide vaccine. The source of this sequence is a man aged 35 to 55 with glioma. The chain employs TRBV5-4 and TRBJ1-1, with a tentative D call TRBD1 (5 bases). The CDR3 protein is CASSSGGVVEAFF. For the CDR3, the DNA is TGTGCCAGCAGCTCTGGGGGGGTGGTTGAAGCTTTCTTT.